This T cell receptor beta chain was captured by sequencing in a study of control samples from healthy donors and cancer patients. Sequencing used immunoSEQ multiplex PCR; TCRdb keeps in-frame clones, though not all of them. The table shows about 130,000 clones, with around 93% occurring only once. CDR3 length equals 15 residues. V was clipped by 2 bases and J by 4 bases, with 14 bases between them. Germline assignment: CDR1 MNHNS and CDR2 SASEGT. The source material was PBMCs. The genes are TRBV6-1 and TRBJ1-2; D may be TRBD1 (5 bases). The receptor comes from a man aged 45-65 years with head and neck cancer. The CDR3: CASSERRGLIYGYTF. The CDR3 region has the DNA TGTGCCAGCAGTGAAAGGAGGGGACTGATCTATGGCTACACCTTC.